This is a list of T cell receptor beta chains from one sample in a study of cytomegalovirus exposure and HLA in healthy donors. The repertoire was sequenced with immunoSEQ multiplex PCR; TCRdb's copy has only in-frame clones and lacks some. The sample has some 110,000 clones, around three quarters seen once. The sequenced sample was PBMCs. These receptors originate from a man in his thirties or forties in good health and CMV-seropositive. CDR3s include the opening cysteine and the closing phenylalanine or tryptophan. The D gene is left open where the match is weak. The size of a clone is reported for some rows only, either as once, few or many, or as a class for expanded clones.

TRBD1,TRBJ1-2,TRBV19,NA,TGTGCCAGTAGTATAGAATTAGGGACAGATGGAGGCTACACCTTC,CASSIELGTDGGYTF
NA,TRBJ2-7,TRBV4-1,NA,TGCGCCAGCAGCCAGGTTAGCTCCTACGAGCAGTACTTC,CASSQVSSYEQYF
NA,TRBJ1-2,TRBV25-1,NA,TGTGCCAGCAGTGCGCGGATATGGGATGGCTACACCTTC,CASSARIWDGYTF
TRBD2,TRBJ2-1,TRBV15,NA,TGTGCCACCAGCAGTGATTCGTGGACTAGTATTTTCTTC,CATSSDSWTSIFF
NA,TRBJ2-7,TRBV7-2,NA,TGTGCCAGCAGCTTACACCTAGAAGCCGAGCAGTACTTC,CASSLHLEAEQYF
TRBD1,TRBJ1-2,TRBV13,NA,TGTGCCAGCAGCTTAGGCTGGACAGGGGGCGGCTATGGCTACACCTTC,CASSLGWTGGGYGYTF
TRBD1,TRBJ2-6,TRBV15,NA,TGTGCCACCAGCAGACCCAGGGGGAACAACGTCCTGACTTTC,CATSRPRGNNVLTF
NA,TRBJ2-5,TRBV4-1,NA,TGCGCCAGCAGCCAAAGACACTTACAAGAAACCCAGTACTTC,CASSQRHLQETQYF
TRBD2,TRBJ2-5,TRBV9,NA,TGTGCCAGCAGCGTAGATCGGGGGGGCCCTGAGACCCAGTACTTC,CASSVDRGGPETQYF
TRBD1,TRBJ2-5,TRBV11-1,NA,TGTGCCAGCAGCTTCCTTGGACAGGGAGAGACCCAGTACTTC,CASSFLGQGETQYF
NA,TRBJ1-1,TRBV28,NA,TGTGCCAGCAGCTCCCCCGGACAGATAAACACTGAAGCTTTCTTT,CASSSPGQINTEAFF
TRBD2,TRBJ2-3,TRBV9,NA,TGTGCCAGCAGCACGACCCGGGGGGGGCCGCGCTCATATACGCAGTATTTT,CASSTTRGGPRSYTQYF
TRBD2,TRBJ2-7,TRBV7-2,NA,TGTGCCAGCAGCTTAGCGGGAGGGCCCTACGAGCAGTACTTC,CASSLAGGPYEQYF
NA,TRBJ1-2,TRBV6-5,NA,TGTGCCAGCAGTTACGCCCCGACAGCTTCTGATGGCTACACCTTC,CASSYAPTASDGYTF
TRBD2,TRBJ2-3,TRBV30,few,TGTGCCTGGACCCCAGGGTACGGGGGGTCACGTCCAGGTACGCAGTATTTT,CAWTPGYGGSRPGTQYF
TRBD1,TRBJ1-5,TRBV18,once,TGTGCCAGCTCACCTACTCCCAGGGACAGGGCGCGCAATCAGCCCCAGCATTTT,CASSPTPRDRARNQPQHF
NA,TRBJ2-2,TRBV7-2,NA,TGTGCCAGCAGCTTAGTCAGAGGAACCGGGGAGCTGTTTTTT,CASSLVRGTGELFF
NA,TRBJ2-3,TRBV5-1,NA,TGCGCCAGCAGCGGAAATCTCGCCGGGGGAGATACGCAGTATTTT,CASSGNLAGGDTQYF
TRBD1,TRBJ1-4,TRBV28,NA,TGTGCCAGCAGTACCGGACAGGGGCGACCGGGTAATGAAAAACTGTTTTTT,CASSTGQGRPGNEKLFF
NA,TRBJ1-2,TRBV7-9,NA,TGTGCCAGCAGCCTACATCCTTCAAGGAGCTATGGCTACACCTTC,CASSLHPSRSYGYTF
TRBD1,TRBJ2-7,TRBV10-2,NA,TGCGCCAGCAGTGCAGAGGGTTCGAGGGGGCGAAGTGGGGCCGAGCAGTACTTC,CASSAEGSRGRSGAEQYF
NA,TRBJ2-1,TRBV5-4,NA,TGTGCCAGCAGCTACTCCCGATTAGCGAATGAGCAGTTCTTC,CASSYSRLANEQFF
TRBD2,TRBJ2-5,TRBV2,few,TGTGCCAGCAGTGTTTCCGGGAGGGCCTGGGAGACCCAGTACTTC,CASSVSGRAWETQYF
NA,TRBJ2-2,TRBV7-8,NA,TGTGCCAGCAGCCCCCGGGTAGTCAGGGAGCTGTTTTTT,CASSPRVVRELFF
NA,TRBJ1-2,TRBV19,once,TGTGCCAGTAGGCGGACAGCCACCCTCGGTTCTTCCTATGGCTACACCTTC,CASRRTATLGSSYGYTF
NA,TRBJ2-3,TRBV2,NA,TGTGCCAGCAGTGTGGAGAAGAACACAGATACGCAGTATTTT,CASSVEKNTDTQYF
TRBD1,TRBJ2-7,TRBV5-6,NA,TGTGCCAGCAGCTACAATAACATCGTGACAGGGAACGAGCAGTACTTC,CASSYNNIVTGNEQYF
NA,TRBJ2-1,TRBV25-1,once,TGTGCCAGCAGTCCGGGATGGGCCTACAATGAGCAGTTCTTC,CASSPGWAYNEQFF
NA,TRBJ1-1,TRBV25-1,NA,TGTGCCAGTGGAGGAACGGCGAACACTGAAGCTTTCTTT,CASGGTANTEAFF
NA,TRBJ1-2,TRBV18,NA,TGTGCCAGCTCACCACCTCTAAACCCTGTTTATGGCTACACCTTC,CASSPPLNPVYGYTF
NA,TRBJ1-1,TRBV7-9,NA,TGTTCCAGCAGCCAAATAGAGGGAACTGAAGCTTTCTTT,CSSSQIEGTEAFF
TRBD1,TRBJ1-2,TRBV7-3,NA,TGTGCCAGCAGCCCGGGACAGAACTATGGCTACACCTTC,CASSPGQNYGYTF
NA,TRBJ2-7,TRBV28,NA,TGTGCCAGCAGGATTACAGGGACCTCCTACGAGCAGTACTTC,CASRITGTSYEQYF
NA,TRBJ2-3,TRBV5-6,once,TGTGCCAGCAGCACGGTGGGCACAGATACGCAGTATTTT,CASSTVGTDTQYF
TRBD2,TRBJ2-2,TRBV13,NA,TGTGCCAGCAGCCCGTCCGGACTAGCGGGGGGTCCTGGGGAGCTGTTTTTT,CASSPSGLAGGPGELFF
TRBD1,TRBJ2-2,TRBV5-1,NA,TGCGCCAGCAGCCCGGGGACAGGGGGCGTCCCCGGGGAGCTGTTTTTT,CASSPGTGGVPGELFF
NA,TRBJ2-5,TRBV4-1,NA,TGCGCCAGCAGCCAAGATCCGGAAGAGACCCAGTACTTC,CASSQDPEETQYF
TRBD2,TRBJ2-2,TRBV7-2,NA,TGTGCCAGCAGGGGGGGTAGCGGGGGCCTTAACACCGGGGAGCTGTTTTTT,CASRGGSGGLNTGELFF
NA,TRBJ1-2,TRBV6-6,NA,TGTGCCAGCAGCCCCCGGGTCGGGACGGGGGGGTTTGGCTACACCTTC,CASSPRVGTGGFGYTF
TRBD1,TRBJ2-6,TRBV10-3,NA,TGTGCCATCAGTGAGTCTAGGCCCGACAGGGGGAATACCAACGTCCTGACTTTC,CAISESRPDRGNTNVLTF
NA,TRBJ2-1,TRBV10-3,NA,TGTGCCATCAGTGGGGTCGGGACATCTGGGGCTGGGGATGAGCAGTTCTTC,CAISGVGTSGAGDEQFF
TRBD2,TRBJ2-1,TRBV4-2,NA,TGTGCCAGCAGCCAATTCCTCGGGTTAGCGGGCAATGAGCAGTTCTTC,CASSQFLGLAGNEQFF
NA,TRBJ1-2,TRBV7-2,NA,TGTGCCAGCAGCTTAGAGCGGGGAACGGATGGCTACACCTTC,CASSLERGTDGYTF
NA,TRBJ1-1,TRBV5-8,NA,TGTGCCAGCAGCCTCAGGACAGCGGGAACTGAAGCTTTCTTT,CASSLRTAGTEAFF
TRBD1,TRBJ2-5,TRBV6-1,NA,TGTGCCAGCAGCATGGGACAGGGGAGACAAGAGACCCAGTACTTC,CASSMGQGRQETQYF
TRBD2,TRBJ2-3,TRBV5-1,once,TGCGCCAGCAGTAGCGGGACTAGCACAGATACGCAGTATTTT,CASSSGTSTDTQYF
TRBD1,TRBJ2-7,TRBV7-3,NA,TGTGCCAGCAGCTCTACTATCCCCGGGACAGAGCTCTACGAGCAGTACTTC,CASSSTIPGTELYEQYF
TRBD2,TRBJ2-7,TRBV7-6,NA,TGTGCCAGCAGGAGGACTAGCCAGGTGCAGTACTTC,CASRRTSQVQYF
NA,TRBJ1-5,TRBV9,NA,TGTGCCAGCAGCGTTTACGGGGAGGGCAATCAGCCCCAGCATTTT,CASSVYGEGNQPQHF
TRBD1,TRBJ1-1,TRBV5-1,few,TGCGCCAGCAGCTCGGACAGGGTGAACACTGAAGCTTTCTTT,CASSSDRVNTEAFF
NA,TRBJ1-2,TRBV4-1,NA,TGCGCCAGCGCCTCCTTCACCGGGGGGGGGTCGACGAGTGGCTACACCTTC,CASASFTGGGSTSGYTF
NA,TRBJ2-3,TRBV25-1,NA,TGTGCCACCAACCGACAAGGCACAGATACGCAGTATTTT,CATNRQGTDTQYF
NA,TRBJ1-2,TRBV7-9,once,TGTGCCAGCAGCTTAAACACCAACTATGGCTACACCTTC,CASSLNTNYGYTF
NA,TRBJ2-3,TRBV9,few,TGTGCCAGCAGCCCCGCGGGAACAGATACGCAGTATTTT,CASSPAGTDTQYF
NA,TRBJ2-7,TRBV27,NA,TGTGCCAGCAGTTTAGTCGGACAGTCATGGGGCTACGAGCAGTACTTC,CASSLVGQSWGYEQYF
TRBD1,TRBJ2-4,TRBV4-3,NA,TGCGCCAGCTCAGGGGGCAGCCTAGCCAAAAACATTCAGTACTTC,CASSGGSLAKNIQYF
NA,TRBJ2-5,TRBV11-3,once,TGTGCCAGCAGCTTCGGTGGCAGGGGTTCAGAGACCCAGTACTTC,CASSFGGRGSETQYF